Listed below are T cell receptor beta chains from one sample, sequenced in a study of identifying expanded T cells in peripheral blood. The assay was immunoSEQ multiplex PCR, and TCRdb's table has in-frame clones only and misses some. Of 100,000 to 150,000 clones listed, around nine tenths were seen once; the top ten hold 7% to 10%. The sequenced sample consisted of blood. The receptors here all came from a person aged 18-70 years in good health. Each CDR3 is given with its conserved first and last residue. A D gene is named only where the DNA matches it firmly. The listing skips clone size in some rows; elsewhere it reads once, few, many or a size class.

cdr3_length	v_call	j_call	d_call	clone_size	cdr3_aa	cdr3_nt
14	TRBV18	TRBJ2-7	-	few	CASSLINERDEQYF	TGTGCCAGCTCTCTAATCAATGAGAGGGACGAGCAGTACTTC
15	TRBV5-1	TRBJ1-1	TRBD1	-	CASSFGGTDYTEAFF	TGCGCCAGCAGCTTCGGTGGGACAGACTACACTGAAGCTTTCTTT
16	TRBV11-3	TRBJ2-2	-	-	CASSLATNRNTGELFF	TGTGCCAGCAGCTTAGCGACTAATAGGAACACCGGGGAGCTGTTTTTT
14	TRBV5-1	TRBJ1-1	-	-	CASSLAAGNTEAFF	TGCGCCAGCAGCTTGGCCGCGGGGAACACTGAAGCTTTCTTT
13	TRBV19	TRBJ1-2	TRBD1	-	CASRSGQDYGYTF	TGTGCCAGTAGGTCGGGACAGGACTATGGCTACACCTTC
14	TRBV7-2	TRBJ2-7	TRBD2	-	CASSLAGGTYEQYF	TGTGCCAGCAGTCTAGCGGGGGGAACCTACGAGCAGTACTTC
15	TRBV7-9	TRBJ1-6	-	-	CASSPPGTDNSPLHF	TGTGCCAGCAGCCCCCCGGGGACCGATAATTCACCCCTCCACTTT
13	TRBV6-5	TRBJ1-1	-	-	CASSYSIGLEAFF	TGTGCCAGCAGTTACTCGATAGGTCTAGAAGCTTTCTTT
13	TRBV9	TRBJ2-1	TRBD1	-	CASTTGGIGEQFF	TGTGCCAGCACGACAGGGGGCATCGGTGAGCAGTTCTTC
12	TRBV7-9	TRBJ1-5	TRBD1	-	CASSSGGQPQHF	TGTGCCAGCAGCTCAGGGGGCCAGCCCCAGCATTTT
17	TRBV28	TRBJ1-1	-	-	CASSQFGAGVVGTEAFF	TGTGCCAGCAGCCAATTCGGGGCCGGGGTGGTTGGCACTGAAGCTTTCTTT
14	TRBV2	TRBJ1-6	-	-	CASSVQGGNSPLHF	TGTGCCAGCAGTGTTCAGGGCGGAAATTCACCCCTCCACTTT
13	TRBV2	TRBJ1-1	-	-	CATNRDRNTEAFF	TGTGCCACCAACCGAGACAGGAACACTGAAGCTTTCTTT
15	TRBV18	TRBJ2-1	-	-	CASSPGPIPYNEQFF	TGTGCCAGCTCACCAGGTCCCATACCTTACAATGAGCAGTTCTTC
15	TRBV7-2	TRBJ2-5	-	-	CASSPTRGRTETQYF	TGTGCCAGCAGCCCAACCCGGGGGCGGACTGAGACCCAGTACTTC
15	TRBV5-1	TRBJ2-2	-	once	CASSSGGGISGELFF	TGCGCCAGCAGCTCCGGTGGGGGGATCAGCGGGGAGCTGTTTTTT
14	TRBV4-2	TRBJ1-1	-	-	CASSPTGRGTEAFF	TGTGCCAGCAGCCCGACAGGTCGGGGCACTGAAGCTTTCTTT
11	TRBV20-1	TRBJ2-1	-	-	CSARGYNEQFF	TGCAGTGCTAGGGGGTACAATGAGCAGTTCTTC
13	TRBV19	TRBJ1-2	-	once	CASSQGQNYGYTF	TGTGCCAGTAGTCAAGGACAGAACTATGGCTACACCTTC
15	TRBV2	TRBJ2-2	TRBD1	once	CASRDSTGGYGELFF	TGTGCCAGCAGAGATTCGACAGGGGGATACGGGGAGCTGTTTTTT
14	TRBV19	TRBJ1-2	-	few	CASSMGSRLGGYTF	TGTGCCAGTAGTATGGGCAGCCGCTTAGGTGGCTACACCTTC
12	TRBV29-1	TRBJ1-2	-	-	CSVYTVDYGYTF	TGCAGCGTTTATACAGTCGACTATGGCTACACCTTC
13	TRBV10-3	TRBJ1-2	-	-	CAISERGTDGYTF	TGTGCCATCAGTGAGCGGGGTACGGATGGCTACACCTTC
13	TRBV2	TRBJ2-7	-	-	CASSILRDYEQYF	TGTGCCAGCAGTATCCTTAGAGACTACGAGCAGTACTTC
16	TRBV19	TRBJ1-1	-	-	CASSATRQALNTEAFF	TGTGCCAGTAGCGCCACTAGACAGGCTTTGAACACTGAAGCTTTCTTT
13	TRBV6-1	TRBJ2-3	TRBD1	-	CASNRGGTDTQYF	TGTGCCAGCAACAGGGGAGGCACAGATACGCAGTATTTT
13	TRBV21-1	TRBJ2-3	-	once	CAVLAGRTDTQYF	TGTGCCGTACTAGCGGGACGCACAGATACGCAGTATTTT
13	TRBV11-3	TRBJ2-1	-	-	CASSLGSYNEQFF	TGTGCCAGCAGCTTAGGGTCCTACAATGAGCAGTTCTTC
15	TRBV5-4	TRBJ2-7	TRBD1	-	CASKGQGQRSYEQYF	TGTGCCAGCAAAGGACAGGGGCAACGGTCCTACGAGCAGTACTTC